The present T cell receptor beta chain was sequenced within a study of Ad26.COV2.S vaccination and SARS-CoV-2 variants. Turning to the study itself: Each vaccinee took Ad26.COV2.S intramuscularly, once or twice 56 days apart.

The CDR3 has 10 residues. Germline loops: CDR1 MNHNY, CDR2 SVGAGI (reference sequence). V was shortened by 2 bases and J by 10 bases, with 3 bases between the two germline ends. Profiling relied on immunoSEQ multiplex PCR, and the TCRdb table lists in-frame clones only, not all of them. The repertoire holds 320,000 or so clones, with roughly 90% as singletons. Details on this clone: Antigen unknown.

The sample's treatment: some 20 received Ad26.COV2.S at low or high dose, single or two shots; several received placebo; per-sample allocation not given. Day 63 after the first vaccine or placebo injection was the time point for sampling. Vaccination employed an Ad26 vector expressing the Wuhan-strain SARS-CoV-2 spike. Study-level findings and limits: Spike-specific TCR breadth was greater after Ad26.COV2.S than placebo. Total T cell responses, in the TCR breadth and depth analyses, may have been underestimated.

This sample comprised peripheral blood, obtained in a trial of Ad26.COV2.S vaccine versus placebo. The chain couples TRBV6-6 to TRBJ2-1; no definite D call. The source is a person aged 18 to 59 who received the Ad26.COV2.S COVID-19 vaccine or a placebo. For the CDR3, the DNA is TGTGCCAGCAGTTACACCGAGCAGTTCTTC. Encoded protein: CASSYTEQFF.